This T cell receptor (beta chain) was recorded in a study of blood T cell repertoires in COVID-19 (dated by TCRdb to 2018 to 2020). In the study overall: Collaborator samples came from the United States, Italy and Spain and covered acute and convalescent phases of COVID-19. The prospective study material was composed of cDNA or gDNA derived from T cells, B-cell-depleted T cells, or PBMCs. Deeply sampled blood TCRbeta repertoires from subjects exposed to, actively infected with, or recovered from COVID-19 were included in the dataset. The repertoires were released in a freely available public database meant as a resource for research on the immune response to SARS-CoV-2. The samples were drawn from the first 160 participants of the ongoing ImmuneRACE study and from roughly 1,300 subjects provided by 6 global collaborators. Sample metadata almost always included a de-identified subject ID, COVID-19 status, age in years and sex. Where available, HLA class I and class II types were taken from metadata supplied by the sample provider and were not determined by assay-based typing. The full study reports these points: Clinical and demographic metadata were provided uncurated, with the amount varying by source and participant.

In regard to this clone: What antigen it recognizes has not been identified. Nothing much larger sits one base from this clone, and base qualities are not available.

TCRbeta CDR3 regions were amplified from genomic DNA using the immunoSEQ Assay, a bias-controlled multiplex PCR. In the paper's pipeline: The number of nucleated cells in each sample was estimated by amplification of reference gene primers within the assay. To quantify the absolute abundance of each unique TCRbeta CDR3 rearrangement, sequence reads were collapsed and filtered. Productive Simpson clonality was computed per sample as the square root of Simpson's diversity index over productive rearrangements. The table was pulled from immuneACCESS by TCRdb, which kept in-frame rearrangements only. Such tables lose some clones; where checked, under half of the loss comes from unresolved V genes, and the rest has no known cause. The V and J calls and clone size were taken over from that table, and D and trimming were inferred from the DNA. This sample is represented by 200,000 to 250,000 clones; about 91% of them were singletons. The ten most abundant clones make up 6% to 6.5% of the sample.

Its CDR3 holds 17 amino acids, cysteine through phenylalanine. Left in the record is the CDR3 DNA by itself, 51 bases read in frame from the first base. CDR1 and CDR2, per the germline V gene, are SGHRS and YFSETQ. Compared with germline, V lacks 0 bases and J lacks 1 base; bases without a gene match: 6. At one collaborating source in Seattle, patients were enrolled during active infection and were followed longitudinally through the course of disease. Whole blood was collected in K2EDTA tubes by collaborating institutions according to the institutions' own protocols. For TCRbeta analysis, collaborator samples were shipped as frozen whole blood, as isolated PBMCs, or as DNA extracted from either sample type.

The clonotype comes from a woman in her twenties or thirties with COVID-19, enrolled during active disease. This receptor chain uses TRBV5-1 and TRBJ2-4, with TRBD1 matching 8 junction bases. Sequenced material: peripheral blood. The DNA sequence follows: TGCGCCAGCAGCTTGGCGTGGCAGGGGGCGGCCAAAAACATTCAGTACTTC. This is translated as CASSLAWQGAAKNIQYF.